Presented here are 10 T cell receptor beta chains from one specimen sequenced in a study of T cells after yellow fever vaccination. From the 5' RACE reads, TCRdb called clonotypes with MiXCR, one entry per CDR3 protein. The sample holds roughly 120,000 distinct CDR3 sequences; roughly 6.8% are singletons and the top ten take approximately 2.7%. Sequencing used CD4+ T cells sorted from PBMCs, obtained about 49 days after the first yellow fever vaccination. The receptors derive from a man aged 18 to 29 who received the YFV17D yellow fever vaccine.

The sample holds many counts of this clonotype. The chain is built from TRBV18 and TRBJ1-1; D unresolved. Germline V gene data show CDR1 as KGHSH and CDR2 as LQKENI. The V end lost 3 bases, the J end lost 10 bases, and 12 bases lay between the germline ends. The CDR3 sequence is 12 residues long. The CDR3 region is CASSPSDGGAFF. As DNA, the CDR3 is TGTGCCAGCTCACCTTCAGATGGAGGAGCTTTCTTT. Complete variable domain (other parts from reference TRBV18 and TRBJ1-1): NAGVMQNPRHLVRRRGQEARLRCSPMKGHSHVYWYRQLPEEGLKFMVYLQKENIIDESGMPKERFSAEFPKEGPSILRIQQVVRGDSAAYFCASSPSDGGAFFGQGTRLTVV.

At least ten counts were recorded for this clonotype. The rearrangement joins TRBV15 to TRBJ1-6; tentative D call: TRBD1 (5 bases). The ends were cut back, 5 bases at V and 12 bases at J, with 20 bases in the middle. Germline V CDR1 and CDR2: LNHNV, YYDKDF (reference sequence). The CDR3 length is 15 residues. This CDR3 is CATSGETGRFLPLHF. The CDR3 nucleotides are TGTGCCACCAGCGGGGAAACAGGACGCTTTTTACCCCTCCACTTT.

This clonotype was counted ten times or more. The chain has TRBV18 and TRBJ2-7; a possible D gene is TRBD1 (6 bases). From germline, CDR1 is KGHSH and CDR2 LQKENI. The CDR3 is 16 residues long. Trimming took off 5 bases at V and 1 base at J, with 18 bases between the two ends. The CDR3 nucleotides are TGTGCCAGCTCATCTATAGGGGGAGATTGGTCCTACGAGCAGTACTTC. Its translation is CASSSIGGDWSYEQYF.

This clonotype appeared many times. This chain joins TRBV29-1 and TRBJ2-3; D gene ambiguous. Looked up from germline, CDR1 is SQVTM and CDR2 is ANQGSEA. The CDR3 has 10 amino acids. Deletions cut 3 bases from V and 15 bases from J, with 13 bases between. This CDR3 reads CSVEFPTTYF. DNA for the CDR3: TGCAGCGTTGAGTTCCCGACCACTTATTTT.

This clonotype was picked up many times. The chain uses TRBV5-1 and TRBJ2-5, with TRBD1 as a possible D gene (5 bases). CDR1 and CDR2 (germline): SGHRS, YFSETQ. The ends were cut back, 2 bases at V and 2 bases at J, with 16 bases in the middle. CDR3 length: 16 residues. CDR3 protein: CASSLTGPPGQETQYF. The CDR3 coding sequence is TGCGCCAGCAGCTTAACAGGCCCTCCCGGTCAAGAGACCCAGTACTTC. Based on the CDR3 plus reference TRBV5-1 and TRBJ2-5, the full variable domain is KAGVTQTPRYLIKTRGQQVTLSCSPISGHRSVSWYQQTPGQGLQFLFEYFSETQRNKGNFPGRFSGRQFSNSRSEMNVSTLELGDSALYLCASSLTGPPGQETQYFGPGTRLLVL.

This clonotype was counted ten times or more. V and J are TRBV7-2 and TRBJ2-7; D is ambiguous. Looked up from germline, CDR1 is SGHTA and CDR2 is FQGNSA. The CDR3 is 11 residues long. Here the CDR3 DNA reads TGTAAAAAGGGTTGCGCCTACGAGCAGTACTTC. As protein: CKKGCAYEQYF.

This clonotype was seen repeatedly, ten times or more. CDR3 DNA sequence: TGCGCCAGCAGCTCGGGTGGTAATGAGCAGTTCTTC. Its protein product is CASSSGGNEQFF. This sequence joins TRBV5-1 and TRBJ2-1; D is unresolved. The CDR3 is 12 residues long. CDR1 is SGHRS and CDR2 is YFSETQ in the germline V gene. V lost 3 bases and J lost 7, with 8 bases in between.

This clonotype was detected many times. The V and J genes are TRBV7-9 and TRBJ2-2, with 7 bases fitting TRBD1. This CDR3 has 16 amino acids. Losses at the gene ends were 7 bases for V and 4 bases for J; bases not matched to a gene: 12. Looked up from germline, CDR1 is SEHNR and CDR2 is FQNEAQ (reference sequence). This CDR3 reads CASTHTAGGSTGELFF. The CDR3 DNA is TGTGCCAGCACTCATACGGCAGGGGGAAGCACCGGGGAGCTGTTTTTT.

This clonotype was counted ten times or more. CDR3 coding DNA: TGTGCCAGCAGCTCCATGGGGGCCCCAGATACGCAGTATTTT. Amino acids: CASSSMGAPDTQYF. The chain employs TRBV12-3 or TRBV12-4 and TRBJ2-3; D may be TRBD1 (6 bases). Trimming took off 6 bases at V and 4 bases at J, with 14 bases between the two ends. This CDR3 is built from 14 residues.

This clonotype came up many times. The chain uses TRBV30 and TRBJ1-1; D is uncertain. Trimming took 5 bases from V and 5 from J, leaving 15 bases between them. The CDR3 loop spans 13 amino acids. Germline V lookup: CDR1 GTSNPN, CDR2 SVGIG (reference sequence). Here the CDR3 reads CAWEGSLGTEAFF. Written as DNA, the CDR3 is TGTGCCTGGGAGGGTTCCCTGGGGACTGAAGCTTTCTTT.